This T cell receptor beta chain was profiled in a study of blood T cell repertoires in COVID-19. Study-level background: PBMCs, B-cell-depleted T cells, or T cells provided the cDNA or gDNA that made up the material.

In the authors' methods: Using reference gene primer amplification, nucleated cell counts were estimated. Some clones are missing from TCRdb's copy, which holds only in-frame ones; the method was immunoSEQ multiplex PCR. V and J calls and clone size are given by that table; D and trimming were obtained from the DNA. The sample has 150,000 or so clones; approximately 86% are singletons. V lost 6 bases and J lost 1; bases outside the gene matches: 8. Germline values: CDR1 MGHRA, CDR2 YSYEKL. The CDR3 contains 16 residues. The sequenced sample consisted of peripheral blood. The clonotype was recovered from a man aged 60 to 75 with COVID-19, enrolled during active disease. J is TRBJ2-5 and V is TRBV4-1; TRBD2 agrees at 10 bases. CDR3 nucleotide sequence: TGCGCCAGCAGACACGGACTAGCGGAACTCCAAGAGACCCAGTACTTC. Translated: CASRHGLAELQETQYF.